Below, one T cell receptor (beta chain) is given with its context. Trimming removed 4 bases from V and 1 base from J, with 17 bases in between. This CDR3 region has 16 residues. Per germline, CDR1 SGHDT and CDR2 YYEEEE. Sequencing used immunoSEQ multiplex PCR; TCRdb keeps in-frame clones, though not all of them. The repertoire holds about 400,000 clones, with around 95% as singletons. This record belongs to a study of shared T cell receptors in the human thymus. The TCR sequence derives from a human donor. The chain is built from TRBV5-6 and TRBJ1-1; weak D call: TRBD1 (6 bases). Specimen: thymocytes. CDR3 in DNA: TGTGCCAGCAGCCCCGGGTGGGGGCGGGCGAACACTGAAGCTTTCTTT. Translating it yields CASSPGWGRANTEAFF.